This passage covers 6 T cell receptor beta chains from one sample sequenced in a study of tumor-infiltrating T cells and Merkel cell polyomavirus. Study context: The T cells studied were KLL-specific CD8+ cells against Merkel polyomavirus.

Profiled with immunoSEQ multiplex PCR; TCRdb holds only in-frame clones, not every one. The profile covers 20,000 to 30,000 clones, with 87% appearing a single time and approximately 3% taken by the ten largest. Immunohistochemistry showed robust Merkel cell polyomavirus Large T antigen staining in every patient's tumor. The sequenced sample was lymph node tissue. The receptors come from a man aged 50 to 60 with Merkel cell carcinoma.

The chain employs TRBV29-1 and TRBJ2-3; D is undetermined. Trimming removed 2 bases at V and 0 bases at J, with 6 bases between. CDR1 is SQVTM and CDR2 is ANQGSEA in the germline V gene. The CDR3 runs 13 residues. CDR3 residues: CSVEFVSTDTQYF. The CDR3, as DNA: TGCAGCGTTGAATTCGTGAGCACAGATACGCAGTATTTT.

V and J are TRBV7-2 and TRBJ1-5; TRBD1 matches 9 bases. The CDR3 loop spans 16 amino acids. The V segment lost 3 bases and the J segment 5 bases; nucleotides outside the gene matches: 8. Germline loops: CDR1 SGHTA, CDR2 FQGNSA. The CDR3 loop reads CASSFPRQGDDQPQHF. The CDR3 region has the DNA TGTGCCAGCAGCTTTCCCCGACAGGGGGACGATCAGCCCCAGCATTTT.

This clone was observed a handful of times. The rearrangement links TRBV4-1 to TRBJ2-7, with D possibly matching TRBD1 (6 bases). Germline V gives CDR1 MGHRA, CDR2 YSYEKL. The CDR3 sequence is 13 residues long. V lost 3 bases, J lost 7 bases, and 13 bases lay in between. CDR3 nucleotide sequence: TGCGCCAGCAGCCACGAGCAGGGGTGGGAGCAGTACTTC. It translates to CASSHEQGWEQYF.

This chain uses TRBV27 with TRBJ1-5; TRBD1 matches 12 bases. The CDR3 is made up of 18 amino acids. Trimming took 2 bases from V and 1 from J; bases not matched to a gene: 6. Germline CDR1 and CDR2: MNHEY and SMNVEV (reference sequence). CDR3 residues: CASSLVGTGGLSNQPQHF. Here the CDR3 DNA reads TGTGCCAGCAGTTTAGTAGGGACAGGGGGCCTCAGCAATCAGCCCCAGCATTTT.

The chain links TRBV6-4 to TRBJ2-2, with D maybe TRBD2 (6 bases). V lost 6 bases and J lost 3, with 8 bases in between. CDR3 length: 13 residues. The germline V gene encodes CDR1 MRHNA and CDR2 SNTAGT. The CDR3, as DNA: TGTGCCAGCAGCGGAGGGGACACCGGGGAGCTGTTTTTT. Protein: CASSGGDTGELFF.

This chain joins TRBV5-1 and TRBJ2-5, with D possibly matching TRBD1 (6 bases). V gave up 4 bases and J gave up 0 bases, with 10 bases separating them. Germline CDR1 and CDR2: SGHRS and YFSETQ. This CDR3 comprises 14 residues. The CDR3 region has the DNA TGCGCCAGCAGCCCAGGACAGTACCAAGAGACCCAGTACTTC. The encoded protein is CASSPGQYQETQYF.